The 6 T cell receptor beta chains reported below all come from one sample, sequenced in a study of T cell responses to AZD1222 COVID-19 vaccine. Using immunoSEQ multiplex PCR, the repertoire was profiled, and TCRdb retains in-frame clones only, with some absent. Among around 150,000 clones, approximately 91% were seen once, and the ten largest hold 1.9%. Here the sequenced sample was peripheral blood, taken 28 days after the second AZD1222 dose. All receptors derive from an adult who received the AZD1222 COVID-19 vaccine.

This chain joins TRBV4-1 and TRBJ1-2; D remains ambiguous. This CDR3 is built from 15 residues. The ends were cut back, 3 bases at V and 2 bases at J, with 13 bases in the middle. Germline CDR1 and CDR2: MGHRA and YSYEKL. This CDR3 reads CASSQSPRENYGYTF. CDR3 in DNA: TGCGCCAGCAGCCAGAGTCCTAGGGAAAACTATGGCTACACCTTC.

The V and J genes are TRBV4-1 and TRBJ2-3; D is unclear. V was pared by 4 bases and J by 2 bases, with 10 bases between. This CDR3 has 14 residues. Germline values: CDR1 MGHRA, CDR2 YSYEKL. The CDR3 DNA follows: TGCGCCAGCAGCCCCCGACCATTCACAGATACGCAGTATTTT. Protein product: CASSPRPFTDTQYF.

The rearrangement joins TRBV29-1 to TRBJ2-1; a weak D match, TRBD1 (5 bases). Germline V gene sequence: CDR1 SQVTM, CDR2 ANQGSEA. V gave up 6 bases and J gave up 0 bases, with 12 bases separating them. This CDR3 comprises 14 residues. In nucleotides, the CDR3 is TGCAGCGTGGCCCCCAGGGACTCCTACAATGAGCAGTTCTTC. Translated: CSVAPRDSYNEQFF.

The chain links TRBV2 to TRBJ1-5, with 8 bases identical to TRBD1. This CDR3 has 15 residues. CDR1 SNHLY and CDR2 FYNNEI come from the germline V gene. V gave up 6 bases and J gave up 8 bases; unmatched junction bases: 12. The chain's CDR3 is CASSPGQAERKPQHF. CDR3 DNA sequence: TGTGCCAGCAGCCCGGGACAGGCAGAACGTAAGCCCCAGCATTTT.

V usage is TRBV9 and J usage is TRBJ2-3, with D maybe TRBD1 (6 bases). There are 17 residues in the CDR3. V was trimmed by 2 bases and J by 0 bases, leaving 16 bases between them. Germline values: CDR1 SGDLS, CDR2 YYNGEE. The DNA of the CDR3 is TGTGCCAGCAGCGTCTCTCCCCGGGACAAAAGCACAGATACGCAGTATTTT. This sequence encodes CASSVSPRDKSTDTQYF. The variable domain in full, with the rest retrieved from reference TRBV9 and TRBJ2-3, is DSGVTQTPKHLITATGQRVTLRCSPRSGDLSVYWYQQSLDQGLQFLIQYYNGEERAKGNILERFSAQQFPDLHSELNLSSLELGDSALYFCASSVSPRDKSTDTQYFGPGTRLTVL.

This clone was picked up one time. This chain joins TRBV2 and TRBJ2-2, with TRBD1 matching 9 bases. The CDR3 is 16 amino acids. V was clipped by 8 bases and J by 6 bases; unmatched bases: 13. Germline V CDR1 and CDR2: SNHLY, FYNNEI. The CDR3 protein is CASDSRDRVSAGELFF. The CDR3 nucleotides are TGTGCCAGCGATAGTCGGGACAGGGTAAGCGCCGGGGAGCTGTTTTTT.